This T cell receptor beta chain was obtained from a study of siplizumab effects on memory and regulatory T cells. On this clone itself: What it binds is not known.

The study assayed 75,000 to 100,000 TCR templates per sample. The data were produced by immunoSEQ multiplex PCR, yet TCRdb's version contains in-frame clones alone and is incomplete. The table has 80,000 to 130,000 clones, approximately 94% seen once; the top ten hold about 0.6%. Whole-study findings and limits: Naive T cell populations appeared to exhibit greater diversity than memory cells and appeared to be major alloresponse contributors.

V gave up 4 bases and J gave up 6 bases, with 17 bases separating them. The CDR3 loop spans 15 amino acids. Germline assignment: CDR1 SGHVS and CDR2 FQNEAQ. Input material: Tregs sorted from blood. This receptor was obtained from a human donor in good health. The chain recombines TRBV7-8 with TRBJ2-3, with D maybe TRBD2 (6 bases). The CDR3 coding sequence is TGTGCCAGCAGCTCCTGGGGGGTCCCGCCGGATACGCAGTATTTT. It encodes CASSSWGVPPDTQYF.